The present T cell receptor (beta chain) was sequenced within a study of shared clonotypes between healthy human individuals. Overall study context: CD4 naive and memory got three plates each, CD8 naive two, CD8 memory one.

For every subset, genomic DNA was evenly distributed across several immunoSEQ plates. Some clones are missing from TCRdb's copy, which holds only in-frame ones; the method was immunoSEQ multiplex PCR. The sample records 800,000 to 1,200,000 clones, approximately 78% being singletons. This clone was seen a few times. Antigen unknown. General observations from the study: Naive subsets usually exceeded memory subsets in estimated richness. The expectation was that sequencing depth would affect clonotype sharing among donors.

V lost 4 bases, J lost 4 bases, and 4 bases stayed unmatched. In germline, CDR1 is MNHNS, CDR2 SASEGT. The CDR3 totals 14 residues. The origin of this receptor is a man aged 18-30 years in good health. Some clones in this sample may be carry-over from other donors' samples. The sequencing sample was made of memory CD4+ T cells from PBMCs. Described subset: CD45RA-negative fraction. The gene calls are TRBV6-1 and TRBJ1-1; TRBD1 agrees at 9 bases. The CDR3 nucleotides are TGTGCCAGCAGTGGACAGGGGGTGGGCACTGAAGCTTTCTTT. It codes for CASSGQGVGTEAFF.